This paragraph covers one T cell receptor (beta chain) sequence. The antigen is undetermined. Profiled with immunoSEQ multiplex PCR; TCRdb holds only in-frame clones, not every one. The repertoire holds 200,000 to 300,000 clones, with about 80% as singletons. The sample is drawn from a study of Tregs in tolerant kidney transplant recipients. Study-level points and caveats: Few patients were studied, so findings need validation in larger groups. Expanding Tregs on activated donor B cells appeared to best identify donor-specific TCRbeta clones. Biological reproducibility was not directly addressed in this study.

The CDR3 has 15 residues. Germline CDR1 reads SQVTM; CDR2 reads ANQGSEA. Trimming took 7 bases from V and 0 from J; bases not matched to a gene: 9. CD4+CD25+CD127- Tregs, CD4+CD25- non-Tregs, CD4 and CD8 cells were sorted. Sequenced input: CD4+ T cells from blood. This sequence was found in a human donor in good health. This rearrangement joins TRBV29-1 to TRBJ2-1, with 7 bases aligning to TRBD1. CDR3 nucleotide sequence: TGCAGCGCCATGACAGGGTTAAGCTCCTACAATGAGCAGTTCTTC. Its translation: CSAMTGLSSYNEQFF.